This TCR beta chain was profiled in a study of lymphopenia after photon versus proton radiotherapy. Measured with immunoSEQ multiplex PCR; TCRdb has only the in-frame clones, and not every one. The profile covers about 20,000 clones, with approximately 84% appearing a single time and roughly 2.8% taken by the ten largest. CDR1 is SNHLY and CDR2 is FYNNEI in the germline V gene. This CDR3 spans 14 amino acids. With 6 bases removed from V and 4 bases from J, the gap between germline ends came to 12 bases. Whole-study findings and limits: Photon-treated patients lost naive T cells and TCR diversity; proton-treated stayed stable.

For this clone: Antigen: not known.

The clonotype was recovered from a woman between 45 and 60 years old with pancreatic cancer. This material consisted of peripheral blood, taken from a patient treated with photon-based radiotherapy. The rearrangement uses TRBV2 and TRBJ1-4; a weak D match, TRBD1 (5 bases). In DNA, the CDR3 is TGTGCCAGCAGCGGAGACAGCGGTAATGAAAAACTGTTTTTT. Its protein is CASSGDSGNEKLFF.